This T cell receptor (beta chain) was documented in a study of blood T cells in healthy people across ages. With 2 bases removed from V and 5 bases from J, the gap between germline ends came to 13 bases. This CDR3 has 15 residues. CDR1 is MNHEY, CDR2 SVGEGT, per germline. Then a second PCR, running about 7 to 11 cycles, was carried out with a sample-barcoded 5' primer and a J-beta primer mix. Using its own MiXCR run on the 5' RACE reads, TCRdb lists one record per CDR3 protein. The table lists about 900,000 distinct CDR3 sequences, about 62% of them singletons. The TCR was taken from a man aged 30 to 45 in good health. The sample taken for sequencing was blood. V usage is TRBV6-2 or TRBV6-3 and J usage is TRBJ2-1; possible D gene TRBD1, 5 bases. CDR3 in DNA: TGTGCCAGCAGTTACGGGGCAGGGATCGACAATGAGCAGTTCTTC. It encodes CASSYGAGIDNEQFF.